The source of this TCR beta chain is a study of T cells expressing NK-cell markers. On the study more broadly: Underlying the TCR beta repertoires were sorted CD3+CD56+NKG2C+, CD3+CD56+NKG2C- and CD3+CD56-NKG2C+ T cells.

The CDR3 has 13 residues. Per germline, CDR1 DFQATT and CDR2 SNEGSKA (reference sequence). One entry per CDR3 protein, without DNA, is what TCRdb gives after re-calling the 5' RACE reads. The sample table includes about 440,000 distinct CDR3 sequences. This sequence joins TRBV20-1 and TRBJ1-4; TCRdb outputs TRBD1, but without DNA this stays unchecked. Material: blood T cells: a sorted CD56 or NKG2C T cell subset, CD4+ or CD8+ T cells, or bulk PBMC T cells (not recorded which). This clonotype was obtained from a woman between 18 and 70 years old in good health. CDR3 in amino acids: CSAPGGGFEKLFF.